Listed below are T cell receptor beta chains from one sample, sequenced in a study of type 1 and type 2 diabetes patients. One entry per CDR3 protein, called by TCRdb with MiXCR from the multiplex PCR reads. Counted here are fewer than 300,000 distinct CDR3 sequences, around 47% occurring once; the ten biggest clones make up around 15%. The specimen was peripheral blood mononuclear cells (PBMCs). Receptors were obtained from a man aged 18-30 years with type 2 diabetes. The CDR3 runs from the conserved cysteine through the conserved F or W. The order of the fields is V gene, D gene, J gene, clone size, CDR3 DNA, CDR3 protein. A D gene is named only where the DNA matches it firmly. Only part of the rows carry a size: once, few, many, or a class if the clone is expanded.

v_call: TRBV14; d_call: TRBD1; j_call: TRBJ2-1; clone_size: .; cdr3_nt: TGTGCCAGCAGCCCTCGTGGACAAGGGGGCGCGCACAATGAGCAGTTCTTC; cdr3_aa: CASSPRGQGGAHNEQFF
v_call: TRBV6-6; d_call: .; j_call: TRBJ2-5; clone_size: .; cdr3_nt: TGTGCCAGCAGTCCGGGGGTCGGTGGACAAGAGACCCAGTACTTC; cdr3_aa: CASSPGVGGQETQYF
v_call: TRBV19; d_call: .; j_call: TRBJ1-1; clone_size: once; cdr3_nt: TGTGCCAGTAGTACCCCGGGGGGCACTGAAGCTTTCTTT; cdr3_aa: CASSTPGGTEAFF
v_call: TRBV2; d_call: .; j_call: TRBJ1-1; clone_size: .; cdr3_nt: .; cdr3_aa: CASSVAGGTEALF
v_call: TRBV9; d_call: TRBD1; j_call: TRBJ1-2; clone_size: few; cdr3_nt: TGTGCCAGCAGCGCGCTGGGACAGGAGAAGGGCTACACCTTC; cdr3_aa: CASSALGQEKGYTF
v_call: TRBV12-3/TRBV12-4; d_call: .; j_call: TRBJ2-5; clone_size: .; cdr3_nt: TGTGCCAGCAGTTACAGTGGGGGGCTGTCGGCCCAGTACTTC; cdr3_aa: CASSYSGGLSAQYF
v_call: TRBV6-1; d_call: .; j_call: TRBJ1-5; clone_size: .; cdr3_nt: TGTGCCAGCAGTAAACGGACAGTTTATAGCAATCAGCCCCAGCATTTT; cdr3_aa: CASSKRTVYSNQPQHF
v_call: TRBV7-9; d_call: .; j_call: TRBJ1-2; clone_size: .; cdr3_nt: TGTGCCAGCAGCCCAGCCGGGACCAGCGTAGGCTACACCTTC; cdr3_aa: CASSPAGTSVGYTF
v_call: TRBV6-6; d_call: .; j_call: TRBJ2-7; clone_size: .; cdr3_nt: TGTGCCATCAGTGAACGTGAGGGAGTCTACTACGAGCAGTACTTC; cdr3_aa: CAISEREGVYYEQYF
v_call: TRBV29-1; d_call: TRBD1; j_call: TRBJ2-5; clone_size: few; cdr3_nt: TGCAGCGTTGAAAAAGACAGGGGGAAGACCCAGTACTTC; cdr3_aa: CSVEKDRGKTQYF
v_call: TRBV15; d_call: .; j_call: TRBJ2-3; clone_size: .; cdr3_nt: TGTGCCACCAGCAGAGCCTTCGGCCTGGATACGCAGTATTTT; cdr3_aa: CATSRAFGLDTQYF
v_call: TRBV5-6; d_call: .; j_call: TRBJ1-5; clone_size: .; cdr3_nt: TGTGCCAGCAGTGTAGGTGGGAACTCGTTCGGTCAGCCCCAGCATTTT; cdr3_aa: CASSVGGNSFGQPQHF